The TCR beta chain under discussion was sequenced for a study of identical twins. This clonotype came up a few times. Trimming took off 5 bases at V and 7 bases at J, with 17 bases between the two ends. Germline V lookup: CDR1 MNHNS, CDR2 SASEGT. The CDR3 totals 14 residues. TCRdb recomputed calls from the 5' RACE reads with MiXCR, one row per CDR3 protein. The repertoire has around 340,000 distinct CDR3 sequences, 9% to 15% of them found once; the top ten carry 7.2%. These data were also filed under a second study, of yellow fever vaccine responses in identical twins.

This sequence joins TRBV6-1 and TRBJ1-2; D not resolved. Sequencing was carried out using CD8+ T cells sorted from blood. The TCR comes from a woman aged 18-35 years in good health. CDR3 DNA: TGTGCCAGCAGTTACACCGACATCACTGGTGGCTACACCTTC. It specifies CASSYTDITGGYTF.